This is a list of T cell receptor beta chains from one sample in a study of blood T cell repertoires in COVID-19. The data were produced by immunoSEQ multiplex PCR, yet TCRdb's version contains in-frame clones alone and is incomplete. The sample shows over 85,000 clones, about 88% of them seen only once. Sequencing was performed on peripheral blood. The receptors derive from a woman older than 75 with active COVID-19. The CDR3 runs from the conserved cysteine through the conserved F or W. A D gene is named only where the DNA matches it firmly. Clone size is stated in some rows and not others, as once, few, many or a class when expanded.

>-|TRBJ2-2|TRBV9|-
CASSVVPGRNTGELFF
TGTGCCAGCAGCGTAGTTCCCGGGAGGAACACCGGGGAGCTGTTTTTT
>TRBD2|TRBJ2-2|TRBV6-5|-
CASRGGRWTGELFF
TGTGCCAGCAGGGGCGGGAGATGGACCGGGGAGCTGTTTTTT
>TRBD2|TRBJ2-7|TRBV27|-
CASNRAGGYYEQYF
TGTGCCAGCAACCGAGCGGGAGGGTACTACGAGCAGTACTTC
>-|TRBJ1-2|TRBV9|-
CASSVDTNYGYTF
TGTGCCAGCAGCGTCGACACCAACTATGGCTACACCTTC
>TRBD2|TRBJ2-5|TRBV7-2|few
CASSLRGLAGEETQYF
TGTGCCAGCAGCTTAAGGGGACTAGCGGGAGAAGAGACCCAGTACTTC
>-|TRBJ2-2|TRBV6-2/TRBV6-3|once
CASSYFGTHTGELFF
TGTGCCAGCAGTTACTTCGGGACTCACACCGGGGAGCTGTTTTTT
>-|TRBJ2-3|TRBV19|-
CASSIGRGDTQYF
TGTGCCAGTAGTATAGGGAGGGGAGATACGCAGTATTTT
>TRBD2|TRBJ2-1|TRBV6-2/TRBV6-3|-
CASSYPTGTSGRAQVYNEQFF
TGTGCCAGCAGTTACCCGACCGGGACTAGCGGGAGGGCCCAGGTCTACAATGAGCAGTTCTTC
>-|TRBJ1-3|TRBV2|-
CASSGTLSGNTIYF
TGTGCCAGCAGCGGGACACTCTCTGGAAACACCATATATTTT
>TRBD2|TRBJ2-7|TRBV7-2|-
CASSPGGLAGAREQYF
TGTGCCAGCAGCCCCGGGGGACTAGCGGGAGCGCGCGAGCAGTACTTC
>TRBD1|TRBJ2-3|TRBV19|-
CASSISPRQGTDTQYF
TGTGCCAGTAGTATCTCCCCCCGACAGGGGACAGATACGCAGTATTTT
>TRBD2|TRBJ2-3|TRBV15|-
CATSRVKPGTSVSDTQYF
TGTGCCACCAGCAGAGTTAAGCCCGGGACTAGCGTCTCAGATACGCAGTATTTT
>TRBD2|TRBJ2-5|TRBV19|-
CASSILAGGIQETQYF
TGTGCCAGTAGTATACTAGCGGGAGGGATACAAGAGACCCAGTACTTC
>TRBD2|TRBJ2-1|TRBV10-3|-
CAIRRGTSGNEQFF
TGTGCCATCAGACGCGGGACTAGCGGGAATGAGCAGTTCTTC
>TRBD1|TRBJ2-1|TRBV10-3|-
CAIKWDRVNEQFF
TGTGCCATCAAATGGGACAGGGTCAATGAGCAGTTCTTC
>TRBD1|TRBJ1-2|TRBV4-3|-
CASSPGQLYGYTF
TGCGCCAGCAGCCCGGGACAGCTATATGGCTACACCTTC